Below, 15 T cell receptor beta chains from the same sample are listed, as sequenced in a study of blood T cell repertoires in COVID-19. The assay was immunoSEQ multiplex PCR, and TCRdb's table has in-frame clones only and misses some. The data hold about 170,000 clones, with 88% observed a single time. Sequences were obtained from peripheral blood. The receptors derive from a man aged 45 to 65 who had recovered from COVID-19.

CDR3 in DNA: TGTGCCAGCAGGGTGACAGGGGCCGGGGGCTACACCTTC. Amino acid sequence: CASRVTGAGGYTF. The chain recombines TRBV12-3 or TRBV12-4 with TRBJ1-2; 8 bases match TRBD1. Trimming at V came to 6 bases and at J to 8 bases, leaving 8 bases not matched to a gene. The CDR3 contains 13 residues.

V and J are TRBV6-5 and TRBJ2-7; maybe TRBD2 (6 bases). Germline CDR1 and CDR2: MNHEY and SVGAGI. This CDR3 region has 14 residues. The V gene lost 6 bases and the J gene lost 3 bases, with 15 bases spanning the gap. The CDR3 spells CASRNGGVLYEQYF. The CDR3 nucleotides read TGTGCCAGCAGGAACGGAGGGGTTCTCTACGAGCAGTACTTC.

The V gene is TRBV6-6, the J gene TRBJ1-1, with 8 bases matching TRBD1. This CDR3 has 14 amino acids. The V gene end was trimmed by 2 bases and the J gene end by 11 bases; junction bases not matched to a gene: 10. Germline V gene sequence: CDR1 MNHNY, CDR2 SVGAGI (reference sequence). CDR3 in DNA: TGTGCCAGCAGTTACGTACAGGGGGTGAGATTGGCTTTCTTT. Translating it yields CASSYVQGVRLAFF.

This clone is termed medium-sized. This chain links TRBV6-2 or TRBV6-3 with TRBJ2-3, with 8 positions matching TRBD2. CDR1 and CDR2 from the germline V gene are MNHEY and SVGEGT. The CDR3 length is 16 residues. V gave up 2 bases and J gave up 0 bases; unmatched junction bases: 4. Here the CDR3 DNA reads TGTGCCAGCAGTTACCTGCGGGGGGCTAGCACAGATACGCAGTATTTT. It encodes CASSYLRGASTDTQYF.

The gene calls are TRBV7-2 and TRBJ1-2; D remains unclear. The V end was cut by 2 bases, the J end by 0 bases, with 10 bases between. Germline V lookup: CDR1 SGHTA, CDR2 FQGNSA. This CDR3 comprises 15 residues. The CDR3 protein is CASSLSFEANYGYTF. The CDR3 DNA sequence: TGTGCCAGCAGCTTATCATTCGAGGCTAACTATGGCTACACCTTC.

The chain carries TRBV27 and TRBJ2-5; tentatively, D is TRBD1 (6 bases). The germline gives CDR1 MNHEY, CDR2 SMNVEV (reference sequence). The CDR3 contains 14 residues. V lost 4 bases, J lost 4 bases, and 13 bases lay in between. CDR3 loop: CASSSPRQVETQYF. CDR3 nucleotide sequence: TGTGCCAGCAGTTCCCCCCGACAGGTAGAGACCCAGTACTTC.

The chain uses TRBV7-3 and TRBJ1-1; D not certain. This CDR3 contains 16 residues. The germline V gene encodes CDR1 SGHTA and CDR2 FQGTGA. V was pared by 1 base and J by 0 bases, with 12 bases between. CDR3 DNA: TGTGCCAGCAGCTTAAACTCGCCGGGAATGAACACTGAAGCTTTCTTT. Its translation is CASSLNSPGMNTEAFF.

The CDR3 nucleotides read TGTGCCAGCAGTGGACAGGGGTACTATGGCTACACCTTC. Its protein is CASSGQGYYGYTF. The chain employs TRBV12-3 or TRBV12-4 and TRBJ1-2; 9 bases agree with TRBD1. The CDR3 covers 13 residues. The junction had 1 base not matched to a gene; V was cut back by 5 bases and J by 3 bases.

The DNA for the CDR3 is TGTGCCACCAGTGATTTAGAGTCGGGGACGCAGTATTTT. This gives the protein CATSDLESGTQYF. The chain carries TRBV24-1 and TRBJ2-3, with a possible D match to TRBD2 (5 bases). V lost 1 base and J lost 9, with 10 bases in between. This CDR3 comprises 13 residues. In germline, CDR1 is KGHDR, CDR2 SFDVKD.

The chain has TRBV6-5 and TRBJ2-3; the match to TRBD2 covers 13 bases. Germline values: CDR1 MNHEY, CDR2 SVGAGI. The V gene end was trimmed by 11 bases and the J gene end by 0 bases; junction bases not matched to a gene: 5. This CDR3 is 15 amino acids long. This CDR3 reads CAAGTSGASTDTQYF. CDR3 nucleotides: TGTGCCGCCGGGACTAGCGGGGCTAGCACAGATACGCAGTATTTT.

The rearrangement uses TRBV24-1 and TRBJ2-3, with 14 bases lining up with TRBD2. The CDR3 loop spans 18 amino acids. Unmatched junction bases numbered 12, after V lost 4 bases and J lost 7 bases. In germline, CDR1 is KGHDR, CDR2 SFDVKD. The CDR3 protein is CATSDPGLAGGSLNTQYF. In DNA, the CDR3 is TGTGCCACCAGTGACCCTGGACTAGCGGGGGGTTCTTTGAATACGCAGTATTTT.

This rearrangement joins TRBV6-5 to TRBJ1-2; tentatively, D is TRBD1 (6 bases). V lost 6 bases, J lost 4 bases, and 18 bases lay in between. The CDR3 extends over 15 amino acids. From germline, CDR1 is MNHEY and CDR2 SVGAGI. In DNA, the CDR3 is TGTGCCAGCAGCCCACCTCGGGGGGGCGGCTATGGCTACACCTTC. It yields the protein CASSPPRGGGYGYTF.

Written as DNA, the CDR3 is TGCAGTGGCGGGTCCGGCTACGAGCAGTACTTC. Amino acid sequence: CSGGSGYEQYF. The V gene is TRBV20-1, the J gene TRBJ2-7, with D perhaps TRBD2 (5 bases). From germline, CDR1 is DFQATT and CDR2 SNEGSKA (reference sequence). Trimming shortened V by 7 bases and J by 3 bases, and 10 bases separated the two germline ends. CDR3 size: 11 residues.

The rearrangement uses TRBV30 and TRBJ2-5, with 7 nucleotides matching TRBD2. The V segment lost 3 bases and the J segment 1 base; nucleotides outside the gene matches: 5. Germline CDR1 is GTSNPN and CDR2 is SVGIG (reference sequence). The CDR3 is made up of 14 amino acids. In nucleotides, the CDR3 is TGTGCCTGGAGAATTCCGGGGGGCCAAGAGACCCAGTACTTC. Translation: CAWRIPGGQETQYF.

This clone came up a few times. The CDR3 protein is CATSEAGGLDEQFF. CDR3 in DNA: TGTGCCACCAGTGAAGCAGGGGGGCTGGATGAGCAGTTCTTC. The chain uses TRBV24-1 and TRBJ2-1; tentatively, D is TRBD1 (7 bases). The CDR3 has 14 residues. Germline lookup yields CDR1 KGHDR and CDR2 SFDVKD. Trimming took off 4 bases at V and 8 bases at J, with 14 bases between the two ends.